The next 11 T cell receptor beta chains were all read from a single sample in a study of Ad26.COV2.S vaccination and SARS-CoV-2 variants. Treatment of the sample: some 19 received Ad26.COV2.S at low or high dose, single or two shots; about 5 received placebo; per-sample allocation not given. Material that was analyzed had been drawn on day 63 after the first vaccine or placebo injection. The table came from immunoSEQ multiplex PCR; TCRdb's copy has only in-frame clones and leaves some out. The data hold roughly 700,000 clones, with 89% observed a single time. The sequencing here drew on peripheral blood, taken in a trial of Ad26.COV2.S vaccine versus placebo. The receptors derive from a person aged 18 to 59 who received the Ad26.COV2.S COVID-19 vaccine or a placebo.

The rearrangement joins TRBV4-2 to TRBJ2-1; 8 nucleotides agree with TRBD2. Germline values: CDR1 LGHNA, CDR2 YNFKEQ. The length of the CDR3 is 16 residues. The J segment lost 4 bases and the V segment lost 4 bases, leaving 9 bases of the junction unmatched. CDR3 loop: CASSRERSGGYNEQFF. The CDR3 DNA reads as TGTGCCAGCAGCCGAGAAAGGAGCGGGGGTTACAATGAGCAGTTCTTC.

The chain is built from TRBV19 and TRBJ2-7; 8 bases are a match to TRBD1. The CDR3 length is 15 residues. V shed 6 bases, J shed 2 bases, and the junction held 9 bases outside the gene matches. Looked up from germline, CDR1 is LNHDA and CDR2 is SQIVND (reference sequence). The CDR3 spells CASSQTGARPYEQYF. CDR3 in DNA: TGTGCCAGTAGCCAGACAGGGGCTCGTCCCTACGAGCAGTACTTC.

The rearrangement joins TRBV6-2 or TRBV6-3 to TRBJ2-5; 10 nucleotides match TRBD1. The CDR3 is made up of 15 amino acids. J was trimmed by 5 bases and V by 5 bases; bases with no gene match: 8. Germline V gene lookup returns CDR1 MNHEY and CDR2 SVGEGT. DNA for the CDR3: TGTGCCAGCAGTCCCGGGACAGGGGTGACGGAGACCCAGTACTTC. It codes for CASSPGTGVTETQYF.

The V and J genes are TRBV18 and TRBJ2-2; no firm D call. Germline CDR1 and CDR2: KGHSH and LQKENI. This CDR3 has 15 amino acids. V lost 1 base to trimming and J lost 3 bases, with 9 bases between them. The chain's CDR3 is CASSPLEPHTGELFF. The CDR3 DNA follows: TGTGCCAGCTCACCACTAGAGCCCCACACCGGGGAGCTGTTTTTT.

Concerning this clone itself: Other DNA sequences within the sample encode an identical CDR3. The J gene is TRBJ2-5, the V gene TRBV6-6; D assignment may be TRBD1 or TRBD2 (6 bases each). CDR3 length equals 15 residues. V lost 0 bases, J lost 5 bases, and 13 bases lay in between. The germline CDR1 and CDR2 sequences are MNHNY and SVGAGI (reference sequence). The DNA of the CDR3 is TGTGCCAGCAGTTACTCCCGGGGGCTGGGGGAGACCCAGTACTTC. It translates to CASSYSRGLGETQYF.

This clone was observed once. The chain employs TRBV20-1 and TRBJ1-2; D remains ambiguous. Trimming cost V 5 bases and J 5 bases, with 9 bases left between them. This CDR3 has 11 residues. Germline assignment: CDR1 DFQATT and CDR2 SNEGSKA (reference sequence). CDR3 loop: CSALTLYGYTF. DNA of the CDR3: TGCAGTGCTCTGACCCTTTATGGCTACACCTTC.

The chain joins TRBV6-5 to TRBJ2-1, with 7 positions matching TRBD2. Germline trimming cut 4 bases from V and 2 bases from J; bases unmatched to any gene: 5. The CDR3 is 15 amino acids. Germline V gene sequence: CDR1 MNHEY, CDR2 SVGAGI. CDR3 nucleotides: TGTGCCAGCAGTTCCTGGCGGGGGACCTACAATGAGCAGTTCTTC. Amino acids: CASSSWRGTYNEQFF.

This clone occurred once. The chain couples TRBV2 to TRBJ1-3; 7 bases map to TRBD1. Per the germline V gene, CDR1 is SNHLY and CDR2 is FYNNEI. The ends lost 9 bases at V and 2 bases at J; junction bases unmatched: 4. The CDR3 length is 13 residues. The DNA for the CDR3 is TGTGCCAGTGCACAGGGGACTGGAAACACCATATATTTT. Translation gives CASAQGTGNTIYF.

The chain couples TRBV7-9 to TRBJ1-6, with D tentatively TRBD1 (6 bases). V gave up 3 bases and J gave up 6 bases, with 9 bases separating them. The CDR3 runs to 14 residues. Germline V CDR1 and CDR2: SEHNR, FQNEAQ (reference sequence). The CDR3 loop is CASSFLGGNSPLHF. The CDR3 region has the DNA TGTGCCAGCAGCTTTCTAGGGGGTAATTCACCCCTCCACTTT.

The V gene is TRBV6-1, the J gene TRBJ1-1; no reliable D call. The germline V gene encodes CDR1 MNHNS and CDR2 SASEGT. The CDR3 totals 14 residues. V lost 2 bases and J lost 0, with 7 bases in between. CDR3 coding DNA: TGTGCCAGCAGTGAAATTCTCATGAACACTGAAGCTTTCTTT. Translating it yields CASSEILMNTEAFF.

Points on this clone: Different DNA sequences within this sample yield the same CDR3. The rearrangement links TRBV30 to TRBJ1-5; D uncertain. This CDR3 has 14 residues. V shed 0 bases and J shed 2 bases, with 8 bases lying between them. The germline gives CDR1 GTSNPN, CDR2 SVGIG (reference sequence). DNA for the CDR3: TGTGCCTGGAGTGTGTCGGGTGGCAATCAGCCCCAGCATTTT. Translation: CAWSVSGGNQPQHF.